Here is one TCR beta chain with its context. Antigen unknown. Profiled with immunoSEQ multiplex PCR; TCRdb holds only in-frame clones, not every one. The sample consists of about 83,000 clones, about 89% of them appearing once. This specimen belongs to a study of identifying expanded T cells in peripheral blood. Healthy donors had no documented immune events, such as infections, while sampled. Regarding the study as a whole: Across healthy donors, higher total template counts meant significantly greater roughly 2-week count variance. Technical replicates showed around 1.1 changed clones; two weeks 15 to 20; four weeks 19.

The TCR originated in a person aged 18-70 years in good health. Material: blood.

The CDR3 reads CASSQETGISGNTIYF. The CDR3 DNA reads as TGCGCCAGCAGCCAAGAGACAGGGATATCAGGAAACACCATATATTTT. The chain couples TRBV4-3 to TRBJ1-3; 7 bases agree with TRBD1. Per the germline V gene, CDR1 is LGHNA and CDR2 is YSLEER. The CDR3 loop spans 16 amino acids. Trimming took 0 bases from V and 4 from J; bases not matched to a gene: 6.